This T cell receptor beta chain originates from a study of T cells after yellow fever vaccination. The CDR3 loop spans 14 amino acids. The V and J ends lost 6 bases and 0 bases, in that order; junction bases with no gene match: 6. CDR1 is DFQATT, CDR2 SNEGSKA, per germline (reference sequence). Template switching by 5'RACE produced TCR cDNA, adding a universal primer site and UMIs. MiXCR, applied by TCRdb to the 5' RACE reads, yields one record per CDR3 protein. The data hold 340,000 or so distinct CDR3 sequences, with under 15% observed a single time. This clonotype was observed a few times. The material was CD4+ T cells sorted from PBMCs, obtained 15 days after the yellow fever booster vaccination. The chain is built from TRBV20-1 and TRBJ2-3, with 7 bases fitting TRBD2. The TCR was taken from a young man who received the YFV17D yellow fever vaccine. CDR3 region: CSAPPGGSTDTQYF. Here the CDR3 DNA reads TGCAGTGCCCCCCCGGGGGGAAGCACAGATACGCAGTATTTT.